This is a list of T cell receptor beta chains from one sample in a study of blood T cells in healthy people across ages. TCRdb fed the 5' RACE reads into MiXCR, producing one record per CDR3 protein. The sample includes about 720,000 distinct CDR3 sequences, 22% of them seen just once. Sequenced input: blood. Receptors were obtained from a man between 70 and 80 years old in good health. CDR3s leave out the opening cysteine and the closing phenylalanine or tryptophan.

J	V	CDR3
TRBJ2-1	TRBV5-1	ASSPGGFGGDEQF
TRBJ2-1	TRBV6-5	ASSYAASGSHYNEQF
TRBJ1-2	TRBV12-3/TRBV12-4	ASSDTGFYGYT
TRBJ2-5	TRBV7-2	ASSLFLTDKAGGETQY
-	TRBV7-9	ASSLVWVGDYNEQF
-	TRBV5-1	ASSLLASGSYNEQF
TRBJ2-1	TRBV6-5	ASSYVAASYNEQF
TRBJ2-5	TRBV18	ASSPQETQY
TRBJ1-6	TRBV27	ASSSPPGETQGPIQKYNSPLH
TRBJ1-4	TRBV28	ASTVQGLDEKLF
TRBJ2-7	TRBV28	ASSLSSEQY
TRBJ1-4	TRBV18	ASSPRNSGTNEKLF
TRBJ1-2	TRBV20-1	SATGLTGEGGYT
TRBJ2-3	TRBV3-1	ASSQDVGGFSTDTQY
TRBJ1-1	TRBV7-2	ASSLDVGALYTEAF
TRBJ2-7	TRBV19	ASSSLGDGEQY
TRBJ2-7	TRBV12-3/TRBV12-4	ASSFNGGPTYEQY
TRBJ1-5	TRBV5-1	ASSVQGGGNQPQH
TRBJ2-7	TRBV7-2	ASSRIGQGAFYEQY
TRBJ2-5	TRBV6-6	ASSTTGGETQY
-	TRBV21-1	ASSPQKSHEQF
TRBJ1-4	TRBV19	ATGWRKGTNEKLF
-	TRBV24-1	ATSDSPGTSGRGNEQF
TRBJ2-5	TRBV12-3/TRBV12-4	ASSGLTHGRY
TRBJ1-6	TRBV2	ASSGDLTRISPLH
TRBJ2-3	TRBV19	ASSRVNENTQY
TRBJ2-1	TRBV11-2	ASLRDSSYNEQF
TRBJ2-7	TRBV6-1	ASSEPGLSYEQY
TRBJ1-2	TRBV20-1	SAPLTGVLDGYT
TRBJ1-4	TRBV5-1	ASTRQGPNNEKLF
TRBJ2-5	TRBV19	ASSPPGLGGETQY
TRBJ2-1	TRBV7-2	ASDRTSGNYNEQF
-	TRBV3-1	ASSSRSVNEQF
TRBJ2-1	TRBV28	ASSSGQGPYNEQF
TRBJ1-5	TRBV5-1	ASSLEGGRGPQH
TRBJ2-7	TRBV20-1	SARTGGGYEQY
TRBJ1-2	TRBV18	ASSPSGEGYGYT
TRBJ2-3	TRBV12-3/TRBV12-4	ASSSEREYTDTQY
TRBJ1-1	TRBV6-5	ASSYRTGRSVGAF
TRBJ2-5	TRBV29-1	SSRGTQETQY
TRBJ1-1	TRBV18	ASSSLGVMNTEAF
TRBJ2-2	TRBV3-1	ASSQVLAARTGELF
TRBJ2-1	TRBV6-2/TRBV6-3	ASRLGRSSYNEQF
TRBJ2-3	TRBV20-1	SATPPSGGITDTQY
TRBJ1-3	TRBV11-2	ASSLFRVDGNTIY
TRBJ1-3	TRBV2	ASSKDASYSGNTIY
TRBJ2-7	TRBV5-1	ASSLEGAVSYEQY
TRBJ2-3	TRBV20-1	SASGARGRTGDTQY
TRBJ2-1	TRBV13	ASSLVTSGRLGEQF
TRBJ1-3	TRBV12-3/TRBV12-4	ASTTTGQGHGNTIY
-	TRBV6-1	ASSASSGAGSYNEQF
TRBJ2-1	TRBV11-3	ASSFVSLYNEQF
TRBJ2-5	TRBV11-2	ASSLAWGEVRETQY
TRBJ2-3	TRBV10-3	AISGPPFGVSTDTQY
TRBJ1-1	TRBV20-1	SALKYEAF